The 4 T cell receptor beta chains in this list originate from one sample, sequenced in a study of cytomegalovirus exposure and HLA in healthy donors. PCR primers comprised 60 Vbeta and 13 Jbeta primers. The method was immunoSEQ multiplex PCR; TCRdb's version includes in-frame clones alone and lacks a portion of them. There are 35,000 to 45,000 clones in the sample, with 7% to 9.5% held by the top ten. Sequencing was performed on PBMCs. The receptors originated from a middle-aged man in good health and CMV-seropositive.

The chain has TRBV9 and TRBJ1-1, with a weak D call TRBD1 (6 bases). Per germline, CDR1 SGDLS and CDR2 YYNGEE. Trimming shortened V by 4 bases and J by 5 bases, and 9 bases separated the two germline ends. This CDR3 has 12 residues. The CDR3 loop reads CASSRDMTEAFF. The CDR3 region has the DNA TGTGCCAGCAGCCGGGACATGACTGAAGCTTTCTTT.

The chain carries TRBV18 and TRBJ1-4; 10 positions agree with TRBD1. Trimming took 3 bases from V and 2 from J; bases not matched to a gene: 9. Germline V lookup: CDR1 KGHSH, CDR2 LQKENI. CDR3 length: 18 residues. CDR3 amino acids: CASSPREWTGGTNEKLFF. In nucleotides, the CDR3 is TGTGCCAGCTCACCTCGCGAGTGGACAGGGGGGACTAATGAAAAACTGTTTTTT.

The V and J genes are TRBV19 and TRBJ2-3; 8 bases map to TRBD1. In germline, CDR1 is LNHDA, CDR2 SQIVND (reference sequence). The ends lost 5 bases at V and 4 bases at J; junction bases unmatched: 8. This CDR3 is 15 amino acids long. The CDR3, as DNA: TGTGCCAGTAGTCGCGACAGGGGTGGGTCAGATACGCAGTATTTT. Residues: CASSRDRGGSDTQYF.

This chain joins TRBV7-9 and TRBJ2-1, with 9 bases aligning to TRBD2. The length of the CDR3 is 15 residues. CDR1 is SEHNR and CDR2 is FQNEAQ in the germline V gene (reference sequence). V shed 5 bases, J shed 7 bases, and the junction held 9 bases outside the gene matches. The CDR3 DNA reads TGTGCCAGCAGCCTAACGGCTAGCGGGATAAATGAGCAGTTCTTC. Translated: CASSLTASGINEQFF.